These 6 T cell receptor beta chains were sequenced from one sample in a study of T cells in Graves' hyperthyroidism and ophthalmopathy. Researchers took RNA transcripts and amplified the TCR beta CDR3 regions from them. The study used the HTBI primer set for a first-round RT-PCR of the TCR CDR3. MiXCR was run by TCRdb on the multiplex PCR reads, yielding one entry per CDR3 protein. The table has fewer than 700,000 distinct CDR3 sequences, around 15% seen once. The sequencing sample was made of blood. All receptors come from a woman in her twenties or thirties with Graves' hyperthyroidism.

This chain uses TRBV7-9 with TRBJ1-1; D remains unclear. CDR3 length: 12 residues. Trimming removed 3 bases from V and 8 bases from J, with 10 bases in between. The V gene's germline CDR1 is SEHNR and CDR2 FQNEAQ (reference sequence). DNA of the CDR3: TGTGCCAGCAGCTTGGACTATTTGGAAGCTTTCTTT. Its protein product is CASSLDYLEAFF.

At least ten counts were recorded for this clonotype. This chain uses TRBV30 with TRBJ1-5; 8 bases line up with TRBD1. Germline assignment: CDR1 GTSNPN and CDR2 SVGIG (reference sequence). The CDR3 totals 13 residues. The trim removed 3 bases at V and 7 bases at J, leaving 5 bases unmatched. The CDR3 sequence is CAWRATGDQPQHF. CDR3 in DNA: TGTGCCTGGAGGGCGACAGGGGACCAGCCCCAGCATTTT.

This clonotype appeared many times. The rearrangement joins TRBV5-1 to TRBJ1-4; the D is unclear. This CDR3 is built from 14 residues. V was trimmed by 3 bases and J by 0 bases, leaving 6 bases between them. CDR1 and CDR2 from the germline V gene are SGHRS and YFSETQ. The DNA of the CDR3 is TGCGCCAGCAGCTCGCAGCCAACTAATGAAAAACTGTTTTTT. Translation gives CASSSQPTNEKLFF.

Many counts were recorded for this clonotype. The chain is built from TRBV3-1 and TRBJ1-2; 7 bases map to TRBD1. The junction had 7 bases not matched to a gene; V was cut back by 4 bases and J by 8 bases. The CDR3 has 13 amino acids. In germline, CDR1 is LGHDT, CDR2 YNNKEL (reference sequence). As DNA, the CDR3 is TGTGCCAGCAGCCGAAGGGGGCGCGGGGGCTACACCTTC. Its translation is CASSRRGRGGYTF.

In its sample, this clonotype was seen many times. The gene calls are TRBV29-1 and TRBJ2-1; D might be TRBD1 (5 bases). The V end was cut by 3 bases, the J end by 6 bases, with 9 bases between. The CDR3 is made up of 12 amino acids. The germline V gene has CDR1 SQVTM and CDR2 ANQGSEA. The CDR3 region is CSVDRQTNEQFF. The CDR3 bases are TGCAGCGTTGACCGACAGACCAATGAGCAGTTCTTC.

This clonotype has just a few counts. This chain links TRBV19 with TRBJ1-5; perhaps TRBD1 as D (5 bases). This CDR3 spans 17 amino acids. Trimming took 7 bases from V and 3 from J, leaving 22 bases between them. Germline CDR1 is LNHDA and CDR2 is SQIVND (reference sequence). Here the CDR3 reads CASNPERGRVNNQPQHF. CDR3 sequence (DNA): TGTGCCAGTAATCCCGAGAGGGGCAGGGTAAACAATCAGCCCCAGCATTTT.